These T cell receptor beta chains were read from a single sample in a study of technical replicates of blood from a handful of donors. Produced via immunoSEQ multiplex PCR; TCRdb's table is partial and in-frame only. The sample includes just over 80,000 clones, about 97% of them seen just once. The sample comprised T cells isolated from PBMCs. These receptor sequences come from a human donor in good health. Both conserved end residues are part of each CDR3. D genes are given only for firm matches. Part of the rows lack a size; the others show once, few, many or a class for expanded clones.

TRBV28	TRBD1	TRBJ2-7	.	CASNTRDRKFEQYF	TGTGCCAGCAATACCCGGGACAGGAAGTTCGAGCAGTACTTC
TRBV19	TRBD1	TRBJ1-1	.	CATSGGTAFF	TGTGCCACTTCAGGGGGGACAGCTTTCTTT
TRBV28	.	TRBJ2-7	.	CASSLAGAYEQYF	TGTGCCAGCAGTTTAGCAGGTGCCTACGAGCAGTACTTC
TRBV7-8	.	TRBJ1-3	.	CASSSPRLGLNTIYF	TGTGCCAGCAGCTCCCCCCGGCTGGGCCTAAACACCATATATTTT
TRBV29-1	TRBD2	TRBJ2-7	.	CSATLTSASSYEQYF	TGCAGCGCAACCTTGACTAGCGCATCCTCCTACGAGCAGTACTTC
TRBV29-1	.	TRBJ2-2	.	CSVGGPGGELFF	TGCAGCGTTGGAGGGCCTGGGGGGGAGCTGTTTTTT
TRBV11-2	.	TRBJ2-3	.	CASSFGSVDTQYF	TGTGCCAGCAGCTTTGGGAGCGTAGATACGCAGTATTTT
TRBV4-3	TRBD1	TRBJ2-2	few	CASSQDPGQGAGELFF	TGCGCCAGCAGCCAAGATCCGGGACAGGGCGCCGGGGAGCTGTTTTTT
TRBV9	TRBD1	TRBJ2-7	.	CASSTRTGYDYEQYF	TGTGCCAGCAGCACCCGGACAGGGTACGACTACGAGCAGTACTTC
TRBV28	.	TRBJ1-2	.	CASSAEIYTF	TGTGCCAGCAGTGCCGAGATTTACACCTTC
TRBV30	TRBD1	TRBJ2-5	.	CAWKIGQGSEETQYF	TGTGCCTGGAAGATAGGACAGGGTAGCGAAGAGACCCAGTACTTC
TRBV27	.	TRBJ1-3	.	CASSLSRSGNTIYF	TGTGCCAGCAGTTTATCGAGGTCTGGAAACACCATATATTTT
TRBV19	.	TRBJ1-5	.	CASSGGERNQPQHF	TGTGCCAGTAGTGGGGGGGAAAGAAATCAGCCCCAGCATTTT
TRBV28	.	TRBJ2-1	.	CASSLFGRNNEQFF	TGTGCCAGCAGTTTGTTCGGGAGAAACAATGAGCAGTTCTTC
TRBV27	TRBD2	TRBJ2-7	.	CASSPRLAGSYEQYF	TGTGCCAGCAGTCCACGACTAGCGGGAAGCTACGAGCAGTACTTC
TRBV28	.	TRBJ1-1	.	CASSGQGRVNTEAFF	TGTGCCAGCAGCGGTCAGGGGAGGGTGAACACTGAAGCTTTCTTT
TRBV28	TRBD1	TRBJ1-5	.	CASSSGGPHQPQHF	TGTGCCAGCAGTTCAGGGGGCCCCCATCAGCCCCAGCATTTT
TRBV5-8	TRBD1	TRBJ1-3	once	CASSYGTAGNTIYF	TGTGCCAGCAGCTATGGGACAGCTGGAAACACCATATATTTT
TRBV7-2	TRBD1	TRBJ2-7	.	CASSLRTGDYEQYF	TGTGCCAGCAGCCTACGGACAGGGGACTACGAGCAGTACTTC
TRBV19	.	TRBJ2-7	.	CASSIRGTYEQYF	TGTGCCAGTAGTATTAGGGGCACCTACGAGCAGTACTTC
TRBV9	.	TRBJ2-7	.	CASSARDWSYEQYF	TGTGCCAGCAGCGCCCGGGACTGGTCCTACGAGCAGTACTTC
TRBV5-1	.	TRBJ2-5	.	CASSFAKTGSLQETQYF	TGCGCCAGCAGCTTTGCCAAGACAGGTTCGCTCCAAGAGACCCAGTACTTC
TRBV7-9	.	TRBJ2-1	.	CASSLEGEGQTQFF	TGTGCCAGCAGCTTAGAGGGGGAAGGACAGACCCAGTTCTTC
TRBV5-1	.	TRBJ1-2	.	CASAPSVGIFYGYTF	TGCGCCAGCGCCCCATCAGTCGGGATCTTTTATGGCTACACCTTC
TRBV9	TRBD2	TRBJ2-7	.	CASSVGGDYEQYF	TGTGCCAGCAGCGTTGGGGGGGACTACGAGCAGTACTTC
TRBV2	.	TRBJ1-1	once	CASSEVRTEAFF	TGTGCCAGCAGTGAGGTGAGGACTGAAGCTTTCTTT
TRBV10-3	.	TRBJ1-1	.	CAIKARGEAPEAFF	TGTGCCATCAAGGCAAGGGGTGAGGCTCCTGAAGCTTTCTTT
TRBV18	TRBD1	TRBJ2-2	.	CASSPLGGVNTGELFF	TGTGCCAGCTCACCCTTAGGGGGCGTGAACACCGGGGAGCTGTTTTTT
TRBV23-1	.	TRBJ1-5	.	CASSGACTRSNQPQHF	TGCGCCAGCAGTGGGGCTTGCACGCGGAGCAATCAGCCCCAGCATTTT
TRBV9	.	TRBJ2-2	.	CASSKSATGELFF	TGTGCCAGCAGCAAAAGCGCCACCGGGGAGCTGTTTTTT
TRBV5-1	.	TRBJ2-7	.	CASSLGHSYEQYF	TGCGCCAGCAGCTTGGGACACTCCTACGAGCAGTACTTC
TRBV15	TRBD1	TRBJ2-5	.	CATSNPGGVETQYF	TGTGCCACCAGCAACCCAGGGGGTGTAGAGACCCAGTACTTC
TRBV5-1	.	TRBJ2-4	.	CASSYSSENIQYF	TGCGCCAGCAGCTACTCAAGCGAGAACATTCAGTACTTC
TRBV9	TRBD1	TRBJ1-3	.	CASSVPGTAGNTIYF	TGTGCCAGCAGCGTACCCGGGACAGCCGGAAACACCATATATTTT
TRBV19	.	TRBJ1-5	.	CASSMVQKPQHF	TGTGCCAGTAGTATGGTACAAAAACCCCAGCATTTT
TRBV5-1	.	TRBJ2-1	.	CASSLGASPYNEQFF	TGCGCCAGCAGCTTGGGGGCCTCTCCGTACAATGAGCAGTTCTTC
TRBV11-2	TRBD1	TRBJ1-1	.	CASMTGGGTEAFF	TGTGCCAGCATGACAGGGGGGGGCACTGAAGCTTTCTTT
TRBV30	.	TRBJ2-1	.	CAWSGLSLHEQFF	TGTGCCTGGAGTGGACTGTCGCTACATGAGCAGTTCTTC
TRBV7-2	TRBD1	TRBJ1-2	.	CASSLERTGRNYGYTF	TGTGCCAGCAGCTTAGAAAGGACAGGGCGTAACTATGGCTACACCTTC
TRBV6-5	TRBD2	TRBJ2-3	.	CASSYLLAGGLDTQYF	TGTGCCAGCAGTTACTTGCTAGCGGGAGGTCTAGATACGCAGTATTTT
TRBV18	TRBD2	TRBJ2-7	.	CASSQSSGSSYEQYF	TGTGCCAGCTCGCAATCTAGCGGGAGTTCCTACGAGCAGTACTTC
TRBV30	TRBD1	TRBJ1-1	.	CAWGLNRARQGGTEAFF	TGTGCCTGGGGCCTGAATCGGGCCAGACAGGGTGGCACTGAAGCTTTCTTT
TRBV4-3	TRBD2	TRBJ2-3	.	CASSQDKTSSGTDTQYF	TGCGCCAGCAGCCAAGATAAGACTAGCTCTGGCACAGATACGCAGTATTTT
TRBV11-3	.	TRBJ1-3	.	CASSLELRSGNTIYF	TGTGCCAGCAGCTTAGAACTCCGCTCTGGAAACACCATATATTTT
TRBV25-1	.	TRBJ2-7	once	CASSDSATFYEQYF	TGTGCCAGCAGTGACTCAGCGACGTTCTACGAGCAGTACTTC
TRBV28	TRBD1	TRBJ2-7	.	CASSTFRDSSYEQYF	TGTGCCAGCAGTACCTTTCGGGACAGTTCCTACGAGCAGTACTTC
TRBV6-5	.	TRBJ1-3	.	CASSYSGQGNTIYF	TGTGCCAGCAGTTACTCAGGACAGGGAAACACCATATATTTT
TRBV5-1	TRBD2	TRBJ2-3	.	CASSFLADSSTDTQYF	TGCGCCAGCAGCTTTCTAGCGGACTCTAGCACAGATACGCAGTATTTT
TRBV28	TRBD1	TRBJ2-7	.	CASSTGGYEQYF	TGTGCCAGCAGCACAGGGGGCTACGAGCAGTACTTC
TRBV11-2	TRBD2	TRBJ2-1	.	CASSPLAGGPGEQFF	TGTGCCAGCAGCCCCCTAGCGGGAGGGCCAGGTGAGCAGTTCTTC
TRBV10-3	.	TRBJ1-1	.	CAISDMAGVAGTEAFF	TGTGCCATCAGTGATATGGCAGGGGTGGCGGGCACTGAAGCTTTCTTT
TRBV7-2	TRBD2	TRBJ2-3	.	CASSSSLAGEWGTDTQYF	TGTGCCAGCAGCTCTTCACTAGCGGGAGAGTGGGGCACAGATACGCAGTATTTT
TRBV15	.	TRBJ1-5	.	CATSRDRDQPQHF	TGTGCCACCAGCAGAGATCGGGATCAGCCCCAGCATTTT